This T cell receptor beta chain comes out of a study of T cells in Graves' hyperthyroidism and ophthalmopathy. As for the study in general: Once the initial diagnosis was made, peripheral blood was obtained before any treatment.

Amplified TCR beta CDR3 regions derived from RNA transcripts. The HTBI primer set served for first-round RT-PCR of the TCR CDR3. TCRdb re-called the multiplex PCR reads with MiXCR, one entry per CDR3 protein. The sample lists some 800,000 distinct CDR3 sequences, 35% to 40% occurring once. Stable disease denoted Graves' hyperthyroidism without ophthalmopathy progression within 18 months. In this sample, this clonotype turned up once. A read error may explain this, as a much larger clone is one base away. V was clipped by 6 bases and J by 0 bases; unmatched bases: 3. Germline V gene sequence: CDR1 KGHDR, CDR2 SFDVKD. This CDR3 region has 15 residues.

This TCR derives from a man aged 18 to 29 with Graves' hyperthyroidism. The chain joins TRBV24-1 to TRBJ2-2; 7 bases fit TRBD2. Specimen: blood. Here the CDR3 DNA reads TGTGCCACCAGTCAAAGCGGGACGAACACCGGGGAGCTGTTTTTT. Amino acids: CATSQSGTNTGELFF.